The 21 T cell receptor beta chains given below trace back to one sample, sequenced in a study of T cell responses to AZD1222 COVID-19 vaccine. Assay used: immunoSEQ multiplex PCR; TCRdb lists only in-frame clones, some missing. The table lists about 100,000 clones, 90% to 95% of them singletons. Here the sequenced sample was peripheral blood, taken on day 0 of AZD1222 vaccination. All receptors come from an adult in good health.

This sequence joins TRBV15 and TRBJ1-1; D is unclear. Trimming cost V 2 bases and J 1 base, with 11 bases left between them. The CDR3 covers 15 residues. CDR1 is LNHNV, CDR2 YYDKDF, per germline (reference sequence). For the CDR3, the DNA is TGTGCCACCAGCAGAAAAATAGATGGGAACACTGAAGCTTTCTTT. Amino acid sequence: CATSRKIDGNTEAFF.

The CDR3 region has the DNA TGTGCCAGCAGGAATGACAGGGGTCATGATGAAGCTTTCTTT. Its protein product is CASRNDRGHDEAFF. The gene calls are TRBV2 and TRBJ1-1; 8 bases match TRBD1. This CDR3 comprises 14 residues. Trimming cost V 6 bases and J 7 bases; bases outside gene matches: 10. Germline CDR1 is SNHLY and CDR2 is FYNNEI.

The chain joins TRBV6-1 to TRBJ2-1; 10 bases are shared with TRBD2. The CDR3 length is 16 residues. After removal of 1 base from V and 1 base from J, the junction contained 1 base not matched to a gene. Germline CDR1 MNHNS, CDR2 SASEGT. The CDR3 DNA is TGTGCCAGCAGTGAAGTAGCGGGAGGTTCCTACAATGAGCAGTTCTTC. This sequence encodes CASSEVAGGSYNEQFF.

This clone turned up a few times. The J gene is TRBJ1-5, the V gene TRBV7-8, with D unclear. Germline V gene lookup returns CDR1 SGHVS and CDR2 FQNEAQ. The V and J ends lost 0 bases and 4 bases respectively, with 7 bases between them. The CDR3 is made up of 14 amino acids. The CDR3 sequence is CASSLALANQPQHF. CDR3 coding DNA: TGTGCCAGCAGCTTAGCCTTAGCTAATCAGCCCCAGCATTTT.

The chain links TRBV13 to TRBJ2-1; 9 bases agree with TRBD1. This CDR3 is 15 amino acids long. Germline-derived CDR1 and CDR2 are PRHDT and FYEKMQ (reference sequence). V lost 3 bases, J lost 3 bases, and 3 bases stayed unmatched. The chain's CDR3 is CASSFTGQGYNEQFF. In DNA form, the CDR3 reads TGTGCCAGCAGCTTTACGGGACAGGGCTACAATGAGCAGTTCTTC.

V gene TRBV28 combines with J gene TRBJ1-6; 12 bases line up with TRBD1. This CDR3 is 16 amino acids long. Unmatched junction bases numbered 5, after V lost 8 bases and J lost 3 bases. Germline lookup yields CDR1 MDHEN and CDR2 SYDVKM. CDR3 protein: CASGDRGRFYNSPLHF. For the CDR3, the DNA is TGTGCCAGCGGGGACAGGGGGCGCTTCTATAATTCACCCCTCCACTTT.

The V gene is TRBV4-3, the J gene TRBJ1-5; tentative D call: TRBD1 (5 bases). This CDR3 has 15 residues. Looked up from germline, CDR1 is LGHNA and CDR2 is YSLEER. The V gene lost 0 bases and the J gene lost 11 bases, with 17 bases spanning the gap. DNA of the CDR3: TGCGCCAGCAGCCAAGATTTGGTGGGGGAGAGGGCCCAGCATTTT. This encodes CASSQDLVGERAQHF.

The gene calls are TRBV7-3 and TRBJ2-4, with TRBD1 as a possible D gene (5 bases). The CDR3 has 15 residues. Germline CDR1 SGHTA, CDR2 FQGTGA. V lost 0 bases, J lost 2 bases, and 8 bases lay in between. CDR3 coding DNA: TGTGCCAGCAGCTTAACGGGGCTTACCAAAAACATTCAGTACTTC. Amino acids: CASSLTGLTKNIQYF.

The V call is TRBV3-1 (or the pseudogene TRBV3-2), the J call TRBJ1-2; no definite D call. The CDR3 is made up of 14 amino acids. The V end lost 4 bases, the J end lost 6 bases, and 15 bases lay between the germline ends. From germline, CDR1 is LGHDT and CDR2 YNNKEL (reference sequence). The CDR3 protein is CASSPPLGEDGYTF. CDR3 bases: TGTGCCAGCAGCCCCCCCCTCGGGGAGGATGGCTACACCTTC.

This chain connects TRBV7-3 to TRBJ2-1; the match to TRBD1 covers 8 bases. V shed 3 bases, J shed 3 bases, and the junction held 4 bases outside the gene matches. The CDR3 covers 15 residues. Germline lookup yields CDR1 SGHTA and CDR2 FQGTGA. The CDR3 DNA sequence: TGTGCCAGCAGCTTTAGACAGGGGTTCTACAATGAGCAGTTCTTC. Protein product: CASSFRQGFYNEQFF.

The chain joins TRBV5-1 to TRBJ2-7; 9 bases line up with TRBD1. Germline V gene lookup returns CDR1 SGHRS and CDR2 YFSETQ. The CDR3 has 15 amino acids. V lost 4 bases, J lost 2 bases, and 7 bases stayed unmatched. In DNA form, the CDR3 reads TGCGCCAGCAGCACTGGACAGGGGCCCCCCTACGAGCAGTACTTC. Translation gives CASSTGQGPPYEQYF. Full variable domain (remainder filled in from reference TRBV5-1 and TRBJ2-7): KAGVTQTPRYLIKTRGQQVTLSCSPISGHRSVSWYQQTPGQGLQFLFEYFSETQRNKGNFPGRFSGRQFSNSRSEMNVSTLELGDSALYLCASSTGQGPPYEQYFGPGTRLTVT.

This chain joins TRBV6-5 and TRBJ1-5; D is ambiguous. Trimming shortened V by 6 bases and J by 3 bases, and 9 bases separated the two germline ends. Germline CDR1 and CDR2: MNHEY and SVGAGI. CDR3 length: 13 residues. This CDR3 is CASRVTDNQPQHF. CDR3 nucleotides: TGTGCCAGCAGGGTAACAGACAATCAGCCCCAGCATTTT.

The chain couples TRBV7-3 to TRBJ2-1; D is tentatively TRBD1 or TRBD2 (5 bases each). With 6 bases removed from V and 5 bases from J, the gap between germline ends came to 14 bases. There are 14 residues in the CDR3. Germline V gene lookup returns CDR1 SGHTA and CDR2 FQGTGA. The CDR3 DNA follows: TGTGCCAGCAGTCCATCGGGACGCCACAATGAGCAGTTCTTC. Encoded protein: CASSPSGRHNEQFF.

The chain uses TRBV19 and TRBJ2-7, with 8 bases fitting TRBD2. This CDR3 is 16 amino acids long. With V trimmed by 6 bases and J by 5 bases, 15 bases remained unmatched. Per the germline V gene, CDR1 is LNHDA and CDR2 is SQIVND (reference sequence). The CDR3 nucleotides read TGTGCCAGTAGCCCGCTGGCGGGGGGCCGATTGGACGAGCAGTACTTC. This gives the protein CASSPLAGGRLDEQYF. Full variable domain (remainder filled in from reference TRBV19 and TRBJ2-7): DGGITQSPKYLFRKEGQNVTLSCEQNLNHDAMYWYRQDPGQGLRLIYYSQIVNDFQKGDIAEGYSVSREKKESFPLTVTSAQKNPTAFYLCASSPLAGGRLDEQYFGPGTRLTVT.

The CDR3: CASTRQGSSYEQYF. CDR3 in DNA: TGTGCCAGCACCCGACAGGGTAGCTCCTACGAGCAGTACTTC. The V gene is TRBV2, the J gene TRBJ2-7; 7 positions match TRBD1. With 7 bases clipped from V and 0 bases from J, the junction kept 6 bases outside the gene matches. This CDR3 has 14 residues. CDR1 is SNHLY and CDR2 is FYNNEI in the germline V gene.

CDR3 nucleotide sequence: TGTGCCAGCAGCCAAGTGGGGGACTGGAATCAGCCCCAGCATTTT. It codes for CASSQVGDWNQPQHF. The chain combines TRBV4-2 with TRBJ1-5, with D perhaps matching TRBD1 (5 bases). The CDR3 totals 15 residues. Germline V gene data show CDR1 as LGHNA and CDR2 as YNFKEQ. Trimming removed 1 base at V and 4 bases at J, with 11 bases between.

The CDR3 DNA is TGCAGTGCTAGTAGTGCCCTCGAGCAGTACTTC. Translating it yields CSASSALEQYF. V gene TRBV20-1 combines with J gene TRBJ2-7; the D is unclear. V was trimmed by 3 bases and J by 6 bases, leaving 9 bases between them. The length of the CDR3 is 11 residues. Germline CDR1 is DFQATT and CDR2 is SNEGSKA (reference sequence).

CDR3 in amino acids: CASSMRTGSSYNSPLHF. The DNA for the CDR3 is TGTGCCAGCAGTATGAGGACAGGGAGCTCCTATAATTCACCCCTCCACTTT. The chain links TRBV27 to TRBJ1-6, with TRBD1 matching over 8 bases. From germline, CDR1 is MNHEY and CDR2 SMNVEV (reference sequence). With 5 bases clipped from V and 0 bases from J, the junction kept 6 bases outside the gene matches. The CDR3 consists of 17 residues.

The chain combines TRBV5-1 with TRBJ1-3; 11 bases align to TRBD1. CDR3 length equals 19 residues. Trimming cost V 4 bases and J 2 bases; bases outside gene matches: 14. Germline loops: CDR1 SGHRS, CDR2 YFSETQ. This CDR3 is CASSPRRGQGVSTGNTIYF. Here the CDR3 DNA reads TGCGCCAGCAGCCCCCGGCGGGGACAGGGGGTATCTACTGGAAACACCATATATTTT.

The CDR3 DNA follows: TGTGCCAGCACCAACAGCGGTATGGACATTCAGTACTTC. Residues: CASTNSGMDIQYF. V is TRBV19 and J is TRBJ2-4; a weak D match, TRBD2 (5 bases). CDR3 length: 13 amino acids. The V gene's germline CDR1 is LNHDA and CDR2 SQIVND (reference sequence). Trimming pared 9 bases from V and 8 bases from J, leaving 17 bases between.

This clone was counted a few times. The rearrangement links TRBV7-3 to TRBJ2-1, with D possibly matching TRBD1 (5 bases). This CDR3 is built from 13 residues. CDR1 is SGHTA and CDR2 is FQGTGA in the germline V gene. Trimming took 2 bases from V and 7 from J, leaving 9 bases between them. CDR3 sequence reads: CASSLWKGNEQFF. In DNA, the CDR3 is TGTGCCAGCAGCTTATGGAAGGGGAATGAGCAGTTCTTC.